This TCR beta chain was captured in a study of blood T cell repertoires in COVID-19. Profiled with immunoSEQ multiplex PCR; TCRdb holds only in-frame clones, not every one. The table has roughly 49,000 clones, 80% to 85% seen once. The material sequenced was peripheral blood. This clonotype was sampled from a man in his fifties or sixties with acute or convalescent COVID-19.

The CDR3 DNA sequence: TGCGCCAGCAGCCAAGAACGGGGATGGACAGGGCTCAATGAGCAGTTCTTC. It translates to CASSQERGWTGLNEQFF. V gene TRBV4-3 combines with J gene TRBJ2-1; 8 bases align to TRBD1. The trim removed 0 bases at V and 6 bases at J, leaving 10 bases unmatched. The CDR3 is made up of 17 amino acids. Germline V gives CDR1 LGHNA, CDR2 YSLEER.